The rows below give T cell receptor beta chains drawn from one sample of a study of blood T cell repertoires in COVID-19. Profiled with immunoSEQ multiplex PCR; TCRdb holds only in-frame clones, not every one. The sample contains over 140,000 clones, about three quarters of which appear only once. Sequenced sample: peripheral blood. The receptors originated from a woman of 80 years or more with active or convalescent COVID-19. CDR3s include the opening cysteine and the closing phenylalanine or tryptophan. A D gene is named only where the DNA matches it firmly. Size tells how often a clone was seen (once, few, many) or the class of an expanded clone, and some rows leave it out.

V,J,size,D,DNA,CDR3
TRBV2,TRBJ1-2,-,-,TGTGCCAGAGAGGTAGAGGCCACTAACTATGGCTACACCTTC,CAREVEATNYGYTF
TRBV6-2/TRBV6-3,TRBJ2-6,-,TRBD1,TGTGCCAGCAGTTACCGCCAGGGGGCTGGGGCCAACGTCCTGACTTTC,CASSYRQGAGANVLTF
TRBV28,TRBJ1-3,-,TRBD1,TGTGCCAGCAGCGGAATCAGGGGGCTCTTATATGCGGACACCATATATTTT,CASSGIRGLLYADTIYF
TRBV2,TRBJ1-3,-,-,TGTGCCAGCAGGGCAACAGGGATTCCTGGAAACACCATATATTTT,CASRATGIPGNTIYF
TRBV15,TRBJ2-5,few,-,TGTGCCACCAGCAGGGCTCAAGAGACCCAGTACTTC,CATSRAQETQYF
TRBV6-4,TRBJ2-3,-,-,TGTGCCAGCAGTGTGGAGGCGGGGCCCGTAGATACGCAGTATTTT,CASSVEAGPVDTQYF
TRBV5-1,TRBJ1-1,-,-,TGCGCCAGCAGCCCTGTACAGGGTGGCACTGAAGCTTTCTTT,CASSPVQGGTEAFF
TRBV11-2,TRBJ2-1,-,TRBD2,TGTGCCAGCAGCTTAACTAGCGGGGGCTCCTACAATGAGCAGTTCTTC,CASSLTSGGSYNEQFF
TRBV18,TRBJ2-3,-,-,TGTGCCAGCTCACCCGCAGATACGCAGTATTTT,CASSPADTQYF
TRBV13,TRBJ2-3,-,-,TGTGCCAGCAGCTTAGAGGCCCAGAACAGGCCTGGGTATGGGCCGGATACGCAGTATTTT,CASSLEAQNRPGYGPDTQYF
TRBV28,TRBJ1-4,-,TRBD1,TGTGCCAGCAATGAGGCCGGGACAGGAGGAGAAAAACTGTTTTTT,CASNEAGTGGEKLFF
TRBV28,TRBJ1-1,-,-,TGTGCCAGCAGTCCGCCGGGACAGAACACTGAAGCTTTCTTT,CASSPPGQNTEAFF
TRBV28,TRBJ2-7,few,-,TGTGCCAGCAGTTTTTGGGCCCAGCACTACGAGCAGTACTTC,CASSFWAQHYEQYF
TRBV24-1,TRBJ1-5,many,TRBD1,TGTGCCACCAGTGATGTGAGACAGGGCGACAATCAGCCCCAGCATTTT,CATSDVRQGDNQPQHF
TRBV5-1,TRBJ1-1,-,-,TGCGCCAGCAGCCGCGAAGGGGGGAACACTGAAGCTTTCTTT,CASSREGGNTEAFF
TRBV18,TRBJ2-5,once,-,TGTGCCAGCTCACCACCCTCGTCGGGGGAGACCCAGTACTTC,CASSPPSSGETQYF
TRBV7-2,TRBJ1-4,-,-,TGTGCCAGCAGCTTCGACAGTGCAACTAATGAAAAACTGTTTTTT,CASSFDSATNEKLFF
TRBV6-2/TRBV6-3,TRBJ2-7,few,-,TGTGCCAGCAGTTCAACCTACGAGCAGTACTTC,CASSSTYEQYF
TRBV4-1,TRBJ2-1,-,-,TGCGCCAGCAGCCAGCAGGGAATCTCCTACAATGAGCAGTTCTTC,CASSQQGISYNEQFF
TRBV6-5,TRBJ2-7,-,TRBD2,TGTGCCAGCAGACGGGGTAGCGGGGGCGGCTACGAGCAGTACTTC,CASRRGSGGGYEQYF
TRBV5-1,TRBJ2-7,-,-,TGCGCCAGCAGCTTGGCAACAGGACCGTACGAGCAGTACTTC,CASSLATGPYEQYF
TRBV30,TRBJ2-4,once,TRBD1,TGTGCCTGGGCCGGGACAGGGTTAGCCAAAAACATTCAGTACTTC,CAWAGTGLAKNIQYF
TRBV10-3,TRBJ1-1,-,TRBD1,TGTGCCATCAGTGAGTCAGGGACAGCGAACACTGAAGCTTTCTTT,CAISESGTANTEAFF
TRBV30,TRBJ2-7,few,-,TGTGCCTGGAGTGTGGGGCGCACGGGGCAGTACTTC,CAWSVGRTGQYF
TRBV15,TRBJ2-1,-,-,TGTGCCACCAGCAGAGAGGTTCTCACAGGGATTCGCTCTAGTGAGCAGTTCTTC,CATSREVLTGIRSSEQFF
TRBV10-2,TRBJ1-5,-,-,TGCGCCAGTCAGACTAATAGCAATCAGCCCCAGCATTTT,CASQTNSNQPQHF
TRBV5-1,TRBJ2-3,-,-,TGCGCCAGCAGCTCCTCGACAGGTCCGAGCACAGATACGCAGTATTTT,CASSSSTGPSTDTQYF